The sequence of this T cell receptor (beta chain) was determined in a study of Ad26.COV2.S vaccination and SARS-CoV-2 variants. Study-level information: Donor was in the COV1001 Ad26.COV2.S trial arm. General study findings and limits: The placebo group had lower spike-specific TCR breadth than the vaccine recipients did.

Treatment in this sample: 19 received Ad26.COV2.S at low or high dose, single or two shots; about 5 received placebo; per-sample allocation not given. The samples date from day 63 after the first vaccine or placebo injection. Wuhan-strain spike was delivered by a replication-incompetent Ad26 vector. Regarding this clone: Its antigen is undetermined.

Generated by immunoSEQ multiplex PCR, the TCRdb table keeps only in-frame clones and is missing some. The repertoire consists of some 250,000 clones, with 70% to 90% occurring once and the leading ten covering around 10%. The receptor comes from a person between 18 and 60 years old who received the Ad26.COV2.S COVID-19 vaccine or a placebo. The sequencing here drew on peripheral blood, taken in a trial of Ad26.COV2.S vaccine versus placebo.

The CDR3 nucleotides are TGTGCCAGCAGCCCATCAATAGGTGCGACTGAAGCTTTCTTT. Translation: CASSPSIGATEAFF. The V gene is TRBV14, the J gene TRBJ1-1; no clear D. The CDR3 contains 14 residues. Germline CDR1 is SGHDN and CDR2 is FVKESK. With 4 bases removed from V and 5 bases from J, the gap between germline ends came to 14 bases.